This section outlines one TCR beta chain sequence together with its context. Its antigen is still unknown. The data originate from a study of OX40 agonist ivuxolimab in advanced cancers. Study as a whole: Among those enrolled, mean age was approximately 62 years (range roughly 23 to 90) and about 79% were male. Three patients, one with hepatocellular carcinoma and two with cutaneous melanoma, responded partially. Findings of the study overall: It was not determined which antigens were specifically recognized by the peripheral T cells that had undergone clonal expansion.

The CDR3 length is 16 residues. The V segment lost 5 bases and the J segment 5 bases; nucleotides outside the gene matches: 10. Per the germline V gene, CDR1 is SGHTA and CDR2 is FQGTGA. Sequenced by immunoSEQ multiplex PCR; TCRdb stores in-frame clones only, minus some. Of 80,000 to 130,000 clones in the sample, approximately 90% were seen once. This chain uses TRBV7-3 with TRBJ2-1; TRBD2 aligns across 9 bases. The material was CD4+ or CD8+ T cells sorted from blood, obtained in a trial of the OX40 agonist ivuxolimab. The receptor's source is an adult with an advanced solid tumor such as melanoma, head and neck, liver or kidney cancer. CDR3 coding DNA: TGTGCCAGCAGCCTCGGGCCAGCGGGAGGTGACAATGAGCAGTTCTTC. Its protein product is CASSLGPAGGDNEQFF.